This T cell receptor (beta chain) was identified during a study of shared clonotypes between healthy human individuals. As regards this clone: Its antigen is still unknown.

Each donor was a Caucasian adult residing in Nashville, Tennessee. Partitioning of CD4+ cells yielded a CD45RA+ naive subset and a CD45RA-negative memory subset. Some clones are missing from TCRdb's copy, which holds only in-frame ones; the method was immunoSEQ multiplex PCR. The sample has roughly 2.5 million clones; approximately 90% are singletons. Regarding the study as a whole: Large sequencing depth failed to make sorted-subset sequencing complete, rarefaction showed. Non-shared clonotypes showed lower generation probabilities than clonotypes common to all four donors.

Trimming removed 4 bases at V and 2 bases at J, with 13 bases between. Per germline, CDR1 SGDLS and CDR2 YYNGEE. The CDR3 has 16 amino acids. What was sequenced was naive CD4+ T cells sorted from blood. Regarding subset: CD45RA+ positively selected. This sequence joins TRBV9 and TRBJ2-6; the D call may be TRBD1 or TRBD2 (5 bases each). This receptor was obtained from a man aged 18 to 35 in good health. CDR3 bases: TGTGCCAGCAGCCCCTCGGTGGGGGCTGGGGCCAACGTCCTGACTTTC. As protein: CASSPSVGAGANVLTF.